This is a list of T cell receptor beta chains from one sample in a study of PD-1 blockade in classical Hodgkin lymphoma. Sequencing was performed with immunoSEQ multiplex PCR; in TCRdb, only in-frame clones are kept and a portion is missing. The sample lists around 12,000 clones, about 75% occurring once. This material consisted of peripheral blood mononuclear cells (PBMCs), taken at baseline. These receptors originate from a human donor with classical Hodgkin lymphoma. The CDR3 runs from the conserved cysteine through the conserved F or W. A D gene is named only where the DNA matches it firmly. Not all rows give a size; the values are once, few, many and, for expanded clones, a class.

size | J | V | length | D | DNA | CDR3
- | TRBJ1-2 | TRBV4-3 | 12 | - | TGCGCCAGCAGCCAATCAGGCTTAGGCTACACCTTC | CASSQSGLGYTF
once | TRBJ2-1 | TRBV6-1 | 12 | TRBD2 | TGTGCCATAAGGCCGGGAGGGAATGAGCAGTTCTTC | CAIRPGGNEQFF
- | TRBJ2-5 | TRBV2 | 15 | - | TGTGCCAGCCGCAAACTCGGAACTAATCAAGGGACCCAGTACTTC | CASRKLGTNQGTQYF
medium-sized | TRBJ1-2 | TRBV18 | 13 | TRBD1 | TGTGCCAGCTCACCAGAGACAGGGGACGGCTACACCTTC | CASSPETGDGYTF
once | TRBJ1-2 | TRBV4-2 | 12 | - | TGTGCCAGCAGCGGAGACGCGCGGGGCTACACCTTC | CASSGDARGYTF
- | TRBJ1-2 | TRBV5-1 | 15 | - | TGCGCCAGCAGCTTGGCCCCAGAAGCTAACTATGGCTACACCTTC | CASSLAPEANYGYTF
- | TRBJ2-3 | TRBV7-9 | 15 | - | TGTGCCAGCAGCTTAGCGGCGGGGTCTACAGATACGCAGTATTTT | CASSLAAGSTDTQYF
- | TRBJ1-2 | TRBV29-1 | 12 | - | TGCAGCGTCCGTTGGGGGGGCTGGGGCTACACCTTC | CSVRWGGWGYTF
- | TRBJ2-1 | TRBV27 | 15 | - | TGTGCCAGCAGTTTATCGCGGGACACCTACAATGAGCAGTTCTTC | CASSLSRDTYNEQFF
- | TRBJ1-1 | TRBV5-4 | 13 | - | TGTGCCAGCAGCTTGGCGCAGGGCTCTGAAGCTTTCTTT | CASSLAQGSEAFF
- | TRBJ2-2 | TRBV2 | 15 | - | TGTGCCAGCAGTGAACAGGGGGGGAACACCGGGGAGCTGTTTTTT | CASSEQGGNTGELFF
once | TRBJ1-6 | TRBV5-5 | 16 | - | TGTGCCAGCAGCCGGAGCGGCGACAGCTCTAATTCACCCCTCCACTTT | CASSRSGDSSNSPLHF
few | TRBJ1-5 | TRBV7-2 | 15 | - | TGTGCCAGCAGCCCCCGGACGTATAGCAATCAGCCCCAGCATTTT | CASSPRTYSNQPQHF
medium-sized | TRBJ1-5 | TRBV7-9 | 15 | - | TGTGCCAGCAGCTTGGAGGGATACTCAGGTCAGCCCCAGCATTTT | CASSLEGYSGQPQHF
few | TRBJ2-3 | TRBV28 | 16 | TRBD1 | TGTGCCAGCAGTGAAACCGGGACAGGTGGGACAGATACGCAGTATTTT | CASSETGTGGTDTQYF
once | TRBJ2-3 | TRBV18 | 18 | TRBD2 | TGTGCCAGCTCACCACCGGGACTAGCGGGGGGATACACAGATACGCAGTATTTT | CASSPPGLAGGYTDTQYF
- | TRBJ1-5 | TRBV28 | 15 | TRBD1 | TGTGCCAGCAGTTTTGGGACAGGGGCATCAGGGCCCCAGCATTTT | CASSFGTGASGPQHF
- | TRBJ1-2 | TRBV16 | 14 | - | TGTGCCAGCAGCCCACAGGGCATCAACAATGGCTACACCTTC | CASSPQGINNGYTF
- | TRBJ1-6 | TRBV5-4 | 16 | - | TGTGCCAGCAGCTTGGGTACAGGGAGAAATAATTCACCCCTCCACTTT | CASSLGTGRNNSPLHF
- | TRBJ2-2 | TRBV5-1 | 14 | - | TGCGCCAGCAAACCAGGGACCTATAGCGGGGAGCTGTTTTTT | CASKPGTYSGELFF
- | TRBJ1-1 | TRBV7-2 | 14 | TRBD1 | TGTGCCAGCAGGTCAGGGGGAGGAAACACTGAAGCTTTCTTT | CASRSGGGNTEAFF
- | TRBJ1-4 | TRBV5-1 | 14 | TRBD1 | TGCGCCAGCAGCCCCGGACAGGCCGGCGGAAAACTGTTTTTT | CASSPGQAGGKLFF
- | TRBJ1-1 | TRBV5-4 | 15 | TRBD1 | TGTGCCAGCAGCTTGCCGGGACAGGGTTACACTGAAGCTTTCTTT | CASSLPGQGYTEAFF
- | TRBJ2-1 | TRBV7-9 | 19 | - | TGTGCCAGCAGCCGCGGCAGGACACTGAAAAGATGGGCGCACGATGAGCAGTTCTTC | CASSRGRTLKRWAHDEQFF
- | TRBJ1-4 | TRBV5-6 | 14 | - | TGTGCCAGCACCAGGGGCGTACGGGATGAAAAACTGTTTTTT | CASTRGVRDEKLFF
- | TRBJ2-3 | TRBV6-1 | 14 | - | TGTGCCAGCAAGGCGGGGACTAGCACAGATACGCAGTATTTT | CASKAGTSTDTQYF
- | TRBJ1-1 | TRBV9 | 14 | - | TGTGCCAGCAGCCCAACAGGGATGAACACTGAAGCTTTCTTT | CASSPTGMNTEAFF
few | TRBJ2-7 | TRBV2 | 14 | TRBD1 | TGTGCCAGCAGGCCGGGACAGGGGTTATACGAGCAGTACTTC | CASRPGQGLYEQYF
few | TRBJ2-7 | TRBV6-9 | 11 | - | TGTGCCACACTGGGGGGGCATGAGCAGTACTTC | CATLGGHEQYF
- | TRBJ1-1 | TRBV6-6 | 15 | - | TGTGCCAGCAGTTACTCGGGCAGGGGGAACACTGAAGCTTTCTTT | CASSYSGRGNTEAFF
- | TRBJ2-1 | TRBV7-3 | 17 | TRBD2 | TGTGCCAGCAGCCCTTACGGCGGGGGTGATTCCTACAATGAGCAGTTCTTC | CASSPYGGGDSYNEQFF
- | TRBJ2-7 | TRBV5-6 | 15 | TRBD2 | TGTGCCAGCAGCTTATATAGCGGGGGGGATAGCGAGCAGTACTTC | CASSLYSGGDSEQYF
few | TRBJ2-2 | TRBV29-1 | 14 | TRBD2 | TGCAGCGTTGGATCGGGGGGTAACACCGGGGAGCTGTTTTTT | CSVGSGGNTGELFF
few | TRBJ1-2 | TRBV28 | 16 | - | TGTGCCAGCAGTTTAACGGTTCAGCTTGCCTGGTATGGCTACACCTTC | CASSLTVQLAWYGYTF
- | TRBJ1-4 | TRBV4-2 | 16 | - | TGTGCCAGCAGCCAAGAAGGCGGTGCAACTAATGAAAAACTGTTTTTT | CASSQEGGATNEKLFF
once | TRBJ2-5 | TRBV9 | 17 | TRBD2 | TGTGCCAGCAGCGTGGGCAGACTAGCGGTTAGTCAAGAGACCCAGTACTTC | CASSVGRLAVSQETQYF
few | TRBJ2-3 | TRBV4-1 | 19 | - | TGCGCCAGCAGCCGAGCCCCGGGGCCGAACAGCAAGGCTACAGATACGCAGTATTTT | CASSRAPGPNSKATDTQYF
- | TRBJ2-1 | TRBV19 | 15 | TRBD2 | TGTGCCAGTAGTTCCGGACTAGCGCGGGGCGATGAGCAGTTCTTC | CASSSGLARGDEQFF
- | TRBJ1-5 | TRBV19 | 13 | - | TGTGCCAGTAGTATAGGCAGCCAAATGCCCCAGCATTTT | CASSIGSQMPQHF
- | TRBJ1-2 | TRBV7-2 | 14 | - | TGTGCCAGCAGCTTGTTCAGACCTAACTATGGCTACACCTTC | CASSLFRPNYGYTF
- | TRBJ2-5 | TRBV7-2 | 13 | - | TGTGCCAGCAGCCAGGGGGGCCAAGAGACCCAGTACTTC | CASSQGGQETQYF
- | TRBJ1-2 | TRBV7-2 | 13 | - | TGTGCCAGCAGCTTAGGAGACAACTATGGCTACACCTTC | CASSLGDNYGYTF
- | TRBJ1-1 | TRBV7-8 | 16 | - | TGTGCCAGCAGCTTAGGGGCTGAGGTCCGGAACACTGAAGCTTTCTTT | CASSLGAEVRNTEAFF
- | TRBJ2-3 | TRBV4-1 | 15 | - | TGCGCCAGCACCCCCGGCGCGGGGTACACAGATACGCAGTATTTT | CASTPGAGYTDTQYF
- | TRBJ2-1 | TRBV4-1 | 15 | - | TGCGCCAGCAGCCAAGAGCCCCTCGGTAACGGTGAGCAGTTCTTC | CASSQEPLGNGEQFF
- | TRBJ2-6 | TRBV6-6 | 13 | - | TGTGCCAGCAAATGGGCTGGGGCCAACGTCCTGACTTTC | CASKWAGANVLTF
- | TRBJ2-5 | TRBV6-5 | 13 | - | TGTGCCAGCAGTTACAGCTTAGGAGAGACCCAGTACTTC | CASSYSLGETQYF
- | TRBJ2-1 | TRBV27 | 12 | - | TGTGCCAGCGGGGTCATAGGCAATGAGCAGTTCTTC | CASGVIGNEQFF
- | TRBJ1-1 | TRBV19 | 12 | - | TGTGCCAGTAGTAACAGGAACACTGAAGCTTTCTTT | CASSNRNTEAFF
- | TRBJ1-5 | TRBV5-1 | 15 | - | TGCGCCAGCAGCTTGGGAGGATATAGCAATCAGCCCCAGCATTTT | CASSLGGYSNQPQHF